One sample yielded the 8 T cell receptor beta chains listed below, sequenced in a study of early T cells in non-severe SARS-CoV-2 infection. TCRdb reprocessed the 5' RACE reads via MiXCR and lists one record per CDR3 protein. The sample shows 20,000 to 30,000 distinct CDR3 sequences, about 4% of them seen only once. The specimen sequenced was whole blood. The receptors were sampled from an adult who was a healthcare worker with PCR-confirmed SARS-CoV-2 infection or an uninfected control (not recorded which).

This clonotype was recorded many times. The rearrangement joins TRBV5-3 to TRBJ2-3; weak D call: TRBD2 (5 bases). TRBV5-3 has ORF status, its function being uncertain. The CDR3 has 18 amino acids. V shed 0 bases and J shed 2 bases, with 19 bases lying between them. The CDR3 DNA reads TGTGCCAGAAGCTTGGCGGTCGGGCCTACCGGGGACACAGATACGCAGTATTTT. This encodes CARSLAVGPTGDTDTQYF.

The gene calls are TRBV20-1 and TRBJ1-6; tentatively, D is TRBD1 (5 bases). Germline CDR1 DFQATT, CDR2 SNEGSKA (reference sequence). The CDR3 runs to 15 residues. V was cut by 2 bases and J by 8 bases, with 16 bases left in between. This CDR3 reads CSARNRQHEDSPLHF. For the CDR3, the DNA is TGCAGTGCTAGAAACCGACAGCACGAAGATTCACCCCTCCACTTT.

There are many counts of this clonotype. The chain joins TRBV19 to TRBJ2-3, with TRBD1 identical over 10 bases. Germline CDR1 reads LNHDA; CDR2 reads SQIVND (reference sequence). V was clipped by 5 bases and J by 0 bases; unmatched bases: 5. The CDR3 is 16 residues long. DNA of the CDR3: TGTGCCAGTAGTGTTGGGACAGGGGCCAGCACAGATACGCAGTATTTT. Amino acids: CASSVGTGASTDTQYF.

This clonotype was counted ten times or more. CDR3 sequence reads: CASSSLAGGPYNEQFF. CDR3 bases: TGTGCCAGCAGCTCCTTAGCGGGAGGGCCGTACAATGAGCAGTTCTTC. The chain is built from TRBV7-2 and TRBJ2-1; TRBD2 matches 11 bases. The V gene's germline CDR1 is SGHTA and CDR2 FQGNSA. The trim removed 4 bases at V and 4 bases at J, leaving 6 bases unmatched. This CDR3 contains 16 residues.

This clonotype was recorded many times. The chain recombines TRBV7-9 with TRBJ2-5; D is unclear. This CDR3 is 12 amino acids long. Germline V gene sequence: CDR1 SEHNR, CDR2 FQNEAQ (reference sequence). Trimming removed 6 bases at V and 0 bases at J, with 5 bases between. The CDR3 DNA sequence: TGTGCCAGCAGATCGTACCAAGAGACCCAGTACTTC. Its translation is CASRSYQETQYF.

This clonotype came up many times. The chain employs TRBV30 and TRBJ2-4, with 11 bases matching TRBD2. The length of the CDR3 is 15 residues. V trimming: 1 base; J trimming: 7 bases; junction bases outside the gene matches: 6. Germline CDR1 reads GTSNPN; CDR2 reads SVGIG (reference sequence). CDR3 loop: CAWSATSGIINIQYF. In nucleotides, the CDR3 is TGTGCCTGGAGTGCGACTAGCGGGATAATTAACATTCAGTACTTC.

This clonotype has just a few counts. The CDR3 spells CSAEGGGGPRGEQYF. CDR3 coding DNA: TGCAGCGCCGAGGGAGGCGGGGGCCCCAGGGGAGAGCAGTACTTC. The V call is TRBV20-1, the J call TRBJ2-7; maybe TRBD2 (7 bases). The V gene's germline CDR1 is DFQATT and CDR2 SNEGSKA (reference sequence). The CDR3 extends over 15 amino acids.

This clonotype was seen many times. This chain links TRBV12-5 with TRBJ2-7; perhaps TRBD2 as D (6 bases). V was shortened by 4 bases and J by 0 bases, with 13 bases between the two germline ends. This CDR3 is built from 15 residues. From germline, CDR1 is LGHNT and CDR2 FRNRAP. CDR3 amino acids: CASGYRDWSSYEQYF. As DNA, the CDR3 is TGTGCTAGTGGTTACCGGGACTGGAGCTCCTACGAGCAGTACTTC.